This T cell receptor (beta chain) emerged from a study of CD8 T cells in Susac syndrome. Sequencing targeted TCR beta in T cells from blood (CD8+ and CD4+). TEMRA cells were enriched by FACS, while CD8+ and CD4+ T cells were obtained through a negative isolation that was performed magnetically. The CDR3 spans 14 residues. Trimming removed 0 bases at V and 5 bases at J, with 11 bases between. Germline lookup yields CDR1 SNHLY and CDR2 FYNNEI. As to this clonotype: Its antigen remains unidentified.

After extraction with the RNeasy kit, 0.5 to 1 ug of the RNA was reverse transcribed using random hexamers. Coverage of TCR beta CDR3 amplification by immunoSEQ multiplex PCR extended to 54 Vbeta and 13 Jbeta. TCRdb redid the calling of the immunoSEQ multiplex PCR reads with MiXCR, one entry per CDR3 protein. The table lists some 170,000 distinct CDR3 sequences, approximately 94% of them singletons. Whole-study findings and limits: TCR sequencing and HLA analysis covered a relatively small number of individuals.

The origin of this receptor is a human donor in good health. This chain uses TRBV2 with TRBJ2-7; D is unclear. The sequenced material came from CD4+ T cells from PBMCs. In DNA form, the CDR3 reads TGTGCCAGCAGTGAAGCAACCGGAATCCACGAGCAGTACTTC. It translates to CASSEATGIHEQYF.